This entry lists 28 T cell receptor beta chains sequenced from one sample in a study of OX40 agonist ivuxolimab in advanced cancers. Assay used: immunoSEQ multiplex PCR; TCRdb lists only in-frame clones, some missing. The data show some 50,000 clones, 84% seen once. The source material was CD4+ or CD8+ T cells sorted from blood, sampled in a trial of the OX40 agonist ivuxolimab. All receptors derive from an adult with an advanced solid tumor such as melanoma, head and neck, liver or kidney cancer.

V gene TRBV6-1 combines with J gene TRBJ1-2; D uncertain. The CDR3 loop spans 15 amino acids. CDR1 is MNHNS and CDR2 is SASEGT in the germline V gene. Trimming stripped 2 bases from V and 4 bases from J, with 14 bases between. CDR3 nucleotides: TGTGCCAGCAGTGAAAGTTTTGGCAGTCTCTATGGCTACACCTTC. The encoded protein is CASSESFGSLYGYTF.

This chain uses TRBV18 with TRBJ1-2, with D hard to call. The CDR3 sequence is 12 residues long. The V gene lost 6 bases and the J gene lost 1 base, with 6 bases spanning the gap. From germline, CDR1 is KGHSH and CDR2 LQKENI. The CDR3 loop reads CASSDNNYGYTF. CDR3 DNA: TGTGCCAGCTCCGACAATAACTATGGCTACACCTTC.

The chain employs TRBV7-6 and TRBJ2-7; 10 nucleotides match TRBD2. V trimming: 5 bases; J trimming: 7 bases; junction bases outside the gene matches: 8. The CDR3 is 14 amino acids. Germline values: CDR1 SGHVS, CDR2 FNYEAQ. In DNA form, the CDR3 reads TGTGCCAGCAGCCTCCTAGCGGGAGCAAGGGAGCAGTACTTC. This encodes CASSLLAGAREQYF. Together with reference TRBV7-6 and TRBJ2-7, the CDR3 gives the full variable domain: GAGVSQSPRYKVTKRGQDVALRCDPISGHVSLYWYRQALGQGPEFLTYFNYEAQQDKSGLPNDRFSAERPEGSISTLTIQRTEQRDSAMYRCASSLLAGAREQYFGPGTRLTVT.

The chain joins TRBV4-3 to TRBJ2-2; D ambiguous. This CDR3 has 12 residues. Germline V gene lookup returns CDR1 LGHNA and CDR2 YSLEER. Between the trimmed V and J ends, which lost 3 bases and 2 bases, there was a span of 1 base. In DNA form, the CDR3 reads TGCGCCAGCAGCCATAACACCGGGGAGCTGTTTTTT. Its protein product is CASSHNTGELFF.

This clone was counted a few times. The chain employs TRBV7-9 and TRBJ2-1, with 15 bases matching TRBD2. CDR3 size: 16 residues. Germline CDR1 is SEHNR and CDR2 is FQNEAQ (reference sequence). The junction had 7 bases not matched to a gene; V was cut back by 5 bases and J by 8 bases. CDR3 bases: TGTGCCAGCAGCCCGGGGACTAGCGGGAGGAGGTATGAGCAGTTCTTC. This codes for CASSPGTSGRRYEQFF.

J is TRBJ2-5 and V is TRBV27, with D hard to call. The V end lost 6 bases, the J end lost 7 bases, and 18 bases lay between the germline ends. The CDR3 sequence is 14 residues long. Germline V gives CDR1 MNHEY, CDR2 SMNVEV (reference sequence). CDR3 coding DNA: TGTGCCAGCAGCAGACAAACCGGTAGCATGACCCAGTACTTC. Encoded protein: CASSRQTGSMTQYF.

The gene calls are TRBV30 and TRBJ1-2, with no clear D. Trimming removed 3 bases from V and 2 bases from J, with 10 bases in between. Germline-derived CDR1 and CDR2 are GTSNPN and SVGIG (reference sequence). CDR3 length: 13 amino acids. CDR3 amino acids: CAWRPTGNYGYTF. CDR3 in DNA: TGTGCCTGGAGGCCGACGGGCAACTATGGCTACACCTTC. Filled out from reference TRBV30 and TRBJ1-2, the complete variable domain reads SQTIHQWPATLVQPVGSPLSLECTVEGTSNPNLYWYRQAAGRGLQLLFYSVGIGQISSEVPQNLSASRPQDRQFILSSKKLLLSDSGFYLCAWRPTGNYGYTFGSGTRLTVV.

The rearrangement joins TRBV11-2 to TRBJ1-4; maybe TRBD1 (5 bases). V lost 0 bases, J lost 8 bases, and 10 bases lay in between. The CDR3 spans 14 residues. Per the germline V gene, CDR1 is SGHAT and CDR2 is FQNNGV. The CDR3 bases are TGTGCCAGCAGCTTAGACGGGTGGGACGAAAAACTGTTTTTT. It specifies CASSLDGWDEKLFF.

The chain uses TRBV7-2 and TRBJ2-7; maybe TRBD2 (7 bases). This CDR3 has 15 residues. V was cut by 5 bases and J by 0 bases, with 14 bases left in between. Germline V gene sequence: CDR1 SGHTA, CDR2 FQGNSA. In nucleotides, the CDR3 is TGTGCCAGCAGCCTAGAGGGGGGGTCCTCCTACGAGCAGTACTTC. Amino acids: CASSLEGGSSYEQYF. The whole variable domain, remainder taken from reference TRBV7-2 and TRBJ2-7, is GAGVSQSPSNKVTEKGKDVELRCDPISGHTALYWYRQSLGQGLEFLIYFQGNSAPDKSGLPSDRFSAERTGGSVSTLTIQRTQQEDSAVYLCASSLEGGSSYEQYFGPGTRLTVT.

V and J are TRBV28 and TRBJ2-2; D is perhaps TRBD1 or TRBD2 (5 bases each). The CDR3 covers 15 residues. Germline CDR1 is MDHEN and CDR2 is SYDVKM. Trimming removed 2 bases from V and 3 bases from J, with 10 bases in between. The CDR3 protein is CASSLGGRDTGELFF. CDR3 in DNA: TGTGCCAGCAGTTTAGGGGGTAGGGACACCGGGGAGCTGTTTTTT.

V is TRBV10-2 and J is TRBJ1-1; D might be TRBD1 (5 bases). The CDR3 runs to 13 residues. V was trimmed by 7 bases and J by 8 bases, leaving 17 bases between them. Germline CDR1 WSHSY, CDR2 SAAADI. The CDR3 nucleotides read TGCGCCAGCACCGCAGGGCGTGGGAGGGAAGCTTTCTTT. Amino acids: CASTAGRGREAFF.

V gene TRBV14 combines with J gene TRBJ2-1, with TRBD2 identical over 11 bases. Germline values: CDR1 SGHDN, CDR2 FVKESK. There are 17 residues in the CDR3. With V trimmed by 0 bases and J by 7 bases, 8 bases remained unmatched. The CDR3 loop reads CASSQDSGRALLNEQFF. CDR3 bases: TGTGCCAGCAGCCAAGATAGCGGGAGGGCTCTTTTGAATGAGCAGTTCTTC.

This clone has only one observation. The CDR3 DNA follows: TGTGCCAGCAGTTTAACGCGGGGCGAGCAGTACTTC. Its translation is CASSLTRGEQYF. The V call is TRBV27, the J call TRBJ2-7, with TRBD2 as a possible D gene (6 bases). Trimming took 2 bases from V and 6 from J, leaving 8 bases between them. This CDR3 has 12 amino acids. The germline V gene encodes CDR1 MNHEY and CDR2 SMNVEV (reference sequence).

V gene TRBV6-6 combines with J gene TRBJ2-7; 10 nucleotides align to TRBD2. V lost 2 bases and J lost 4; bases outside the gene matches: 8. The CDR3 is 16 amino acids. CDR1 and CDR2 from the germline V gene are MNHNY and SVGAGI (reference sequence). The CDR3 DNA sequence: TGTGCCAGCAGTTACACACGACTAGCGGGTTTTTACGAGCAGTACTTC. Protein: CASSYTRLAGFYEQYF.

The rearrangement joins TRBV27 to TRBJ2-3; 7 bases agree with TRBD2. This CDR3 comprises 13 residues. The germline V gene has CDR1 MNHEY and CDR2 SMNVEV (reference sequence). The J segment lost 4 bases and the V segment lost 6 bases, leaving 4 bases of the junction unmatched. The CDR3 sequence: CASRGGPSDTQYF. CDR3 in DNA: TGTGCCAGCAGGGGAGGGCCTTCAGATACGCAGTATTTT.

The rearrangement links TRBV19 to TRBJ2-5, with D hard to call. Trimming stripped 6 bases from V and 4 bases from J, with 6 bases between. The CDR3 extends over 11 amino acids. The germline V gene has CDR1 LNHDA and CDR2 SQIVND (reference sequence). CDR3 region: CASSRAETQYF. CDR3 in DNA: TGTGCCAGTAGCCGGGCAGAGACCCAGTACTTC. Complete variable domain (other parts from reference TRBV19 and TRBJ2-5): DGGITQSPKYLFRKEGQNVTLSCEQNLNHDAMYWYRQDPGQGLRLIYYSQIVNDFQKGDIAEGYSVSREKKESFPLTVTSAQKNPTAFYLCASSRAETQYFGPGTRLLVL.

This chain joins TRBV2 and TRBJ1-1; D gene ambiguous. Per the germline V gene, CDR1 is SNHLY and CDR2 is FYNNEI. The V end lost 3 bases, the J end lost 10 bases, and 12 bases lay between the germline ends. This CDR3 spans 12 amino acids. CDR3 loop: CASSEVRDGAFF. The CDR3 coding sequence is TGTGCCAGCAGTGAGGTGCGGGATGGAGCTTTCTTT.

V is TRBV19 and J is TRBJ2-5; 9 nucleotides align to TRBD2. Germline CDR1 LNHDA, CDR2 SQIVND (reference sequence). V lost 3 bases and J lost 1; bases outside the gene matches: 9. The CDR3 runs 17 residues. CDR3 DNA: TGTGCCAGTAGTATGGGGGACAGAGCGGGAGGCCAAGAGACCCAGTACTTC. It is translated as CASSMGDRAGGQETQYF.

This chain uses TRBV7-8 with TRBJ1-5; D uncertain. The germline V gene encodes CDR1 SGHVS and CDR2 FQNEAQ. The V gene lost 2 bases and the J gene lost 6 bases, with 11 bases spanning the gap. The CDR3 loop spans 14 amino acids. CDR3 DNA sequence: TGTGCCAGCAGCTTAAATCAAAGGGTTCAGCCCCAGCATTTT. It encodes CASSLNQRVQPQHF.

This rearrangement joins TRBV11-2 to TRBJ2-1, with D perhaps TRBD2 (5 bases). The CDR3 sequence is 14 residues long. The V and J ends lost 6 bases and 9 bases respectively, with 18 bases between them. Looked up from germline, CDR1 is SGHAT and CDR2 is FQNNGV. The CDR3 protein is CASRLTGFRSEQFF. In DNA form, the CDR3 reads TGTGCCAGCAGGTTGACGGGGTTCAGGAGTGAGCAGTTCTTC.

The chain joins TRBV2 to TRBJ1-1, with D maybe TRBD1 (6 bases). Germline loops: CDR1 SNHLY, CDR2 FYNNEI. Trimming took 7 bases from V and 1 from J, leaving 19 bases between them. The CDR3 is 16 residues long. CDR3 nucleotides: TGTGCCAGCACTCTCCTTAGGGGGGGAGGGAACACTGAAGCTTTCTTT. It encodes CASTLLRGGGNTEAFF.

The V gene is TRBV18, the J gene TRBJ2-1; no firm D call. Germline CDR1 reads KGHSH; CDR2 reads LQKENI. The CDR3 runs 17 residues. Trimming cost V 2 bases and J 4 bases, with 18 bases left between them. Here the CDR3 reads CASSPYVADLIYNEQFF. The CDR3 region has the DNA TGTGCCAGCTCACCATATGTAGCAGATTTAATTTACAATGAGCAGTTCTTC.

This sequence joins TRBV5-6 and TRBJ2-5, with D uncertain. Trimming left V 2 bases short and J 4 bases short, with 9 bases between. The V gene's germline CDR1 is SGHDT and CDR2 YYEEEE. The CDR3 length is 13 residues. CDR3 nucleotide sequence: TGTGCCAGCAGCTTAATAGGCGGAGAGACCCAGTACTTC. Translated, it gives CASSLIGGETQYF. The full variable domain, rest sourced from reference TRBV5-6 and TRBJ2-5, is DAGVTQSPTHLIKTRGQQVTLRCSPKSGHDTVSWYQQALGQGPQFIFQYYEEEERQRGNFPDRFSGHQFPNYSSELNVNALLLGDSALYLCASSLIGGETQYFGPGTRLLVL.

This chain uses TRBV14 with TRBJ2-5; D ambiguous. The CDR3 is 14 amino acids. The V end lost 4 bases, the J end lost 0 bases, and 9 bases lay between the germline ends. Germline V gene data show CDR1 as SGHDN and CDR2 as FVKESK. The CDR3 nucleotides read TGTGCCAGCAGCCCTTCTTGGGACCAAGAGACCCAGTACTTC. Translating it yields CASSPSWDQETQYF.

This clone was observed a single time. The J gene is TRBJ1-6, the V gene TRBV5-6; a possible D gene is TRBD1 (6 bases). V shed 4 bases and J shed 16 bases, with 18 bases lying between them. In germline, CDR1 is SGHDT, CDR2 YYEEEE. The CDR3 spans 13 residues. CDR3 nucleotides: TGTGCCAGCAGCCACCGGACGGGGGGCCTTCTCCACTTT. It encodes CASSHRTGGLLHF.

The chain recombines TRBV7-3 with TRBJ2-2, with 9 bases that match TRBD2. Germline V gene data show CDR1 as SGHTA and CDR2 as FQGTGA. The CDR3 length is 18 residues. Trimming took 5 bases from V and 7 from J; bases not matched to a gene: 17. CDR3 in amino acids: CASSRSSVGVAGVGELFF. For the CDR3, the DNA is TGTGCCAGCAGCCGCTCCTCGGTGGGGGTAGCGGGAGTCGGGGAGCTGTTTTTT. The variable domain in full, completed from reference TRBV7-3 and TRBJ2-2, reads GAGVSQTPSNKVTEKGKYVELRCDPISGHTALYWYRQSLGQGPEFLIYFQGTGAADDSGLPNDRFFAVRPEGSVSTLKIQRTERGDSAVYLCASSRSSVGVAGVGELFFGEGSRLTVL.

The chain has TRBV9 and TRBJ2-1, with D unresolved. This CDR3 comprises 14 residues. CDR1 and CDR2 (germline): SGDLS, YYNGEE. The ends were cut back, 0 bases at V and 0 bases at J, with 4 bases in the middle. The CDR3 region has the DNA TGTGCCAGCAGCGTAGAGGTCTCCTACAATGAGCAGTTCTTC. This encodes CASSVEVSYNEQFF.

This chain uses TRBV7-8 with TRBJ1-3, with 9 bases identical to TRBD1. V lost 7 bases to trimming and J lost 0 bases; unmatched junction nucleotides: 10. Per germline, CDR1 SGHVS and CDR2 FQNEAQ. The CDR3 spans 17 residues. CDR3 protein: CASTREPGQGSGNTIYF. CDR3 DNA: TGTGCCAGCACTCGAGAGCCGGGACAGGGCTCTGGAAACACCATATATTTT.